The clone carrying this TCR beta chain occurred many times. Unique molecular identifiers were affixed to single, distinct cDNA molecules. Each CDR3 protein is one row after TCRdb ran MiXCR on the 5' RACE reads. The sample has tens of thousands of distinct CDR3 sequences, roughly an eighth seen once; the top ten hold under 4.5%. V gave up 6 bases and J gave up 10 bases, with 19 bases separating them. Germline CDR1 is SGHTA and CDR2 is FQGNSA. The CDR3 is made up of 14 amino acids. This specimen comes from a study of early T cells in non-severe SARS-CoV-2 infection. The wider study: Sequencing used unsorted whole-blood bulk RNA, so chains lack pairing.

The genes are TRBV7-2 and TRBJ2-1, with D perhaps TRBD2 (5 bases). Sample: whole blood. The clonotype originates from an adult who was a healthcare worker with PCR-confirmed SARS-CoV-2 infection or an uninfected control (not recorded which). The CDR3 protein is CASRPDPNPGEQFF. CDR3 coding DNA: TGTGCCAGCAGACCAGACCCGAATCCGGGGGAGCAGTTCTTC. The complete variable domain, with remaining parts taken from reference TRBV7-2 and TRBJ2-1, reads GAGVSQSPSNKVTEKGKDVELRCDPISGHTALYWYRQSLGQGLEFLIYFQGNSAPDKSGLPSDRFSAERTGGSVSTLTIQRTQQEDSAVYLCASRPDPNPGEQFFGPGTRLTVL.